These 12 T cell receptor beta chains originate from one sample sequenced in a study of breast tumors, draining lymph nodes, adjacent tissues listed by TCRdb under 2016. The library was produced with multiplex PCR. TCRdb shows the sequencer as Illumina HiSeq 2000. Starting from the raw public reads, TCRdb applied fastp trimming at Q25, assembled clones with MiXCR and retained in-frame beta chains. Each CDR3 protein appears once, grouped with its most common genes and DNA. The sample table records a few hundred thousand distinct CDR3 sequences; around 34% of these occur just once. Jointly, the top ten make up approximately 3.6% of the sample. The lymph node samples were taken from the axillary draining lymph nodes of breast cancer patients. The sequencing input was axillary lymph node tissue. Source of these receptors: a female donor with breast cancer. Some clones in this sample may be carry-over from other donors' samples.

At least ten counts were recorded for this clonotype. V gene TRBV7-2 combines with J gene TRBJ2-7, with D maybe TRBD2 (6 bases). Trimming took off 1 base at V and 2 bases at J, with 15 bases between the two ends. The CDR3 is made up of 16 amino acids. CDR1 and CDR2 from the germline V gene are SGHTA and FQGNSA. The DNA for the CDR3 is TGTGCCAGCAGCTTAGTCGGTGGCGGGAAGCCCTACGAGCAGTACTTC. Protein: CASSLVGGGKPYEQYF.

The chain links TRBV9 to TRBJ2-1, with TRBD2 matching over 14 bases. The CDR3 extends over 15 amino acids. The J segment lost 5 bases and the V segment lost 4 bases, leaving 2 bases of the junction unmatched. CDR1 and CDR2 from the germline V gene are SGDLS and YYNGEE. The CDR3 DNA is TGTGCCAGCAGCTGGACTAGCGGGGGGAACAATGAGCAGTTCTTC. Translated, it gives CASSWTSGGNNEQFF.

This clonotype has ten or more counts. This chain links TRBV6-5 with TRBJ2-5; 10 bases are a match to TRBD2. CDR3 length: 16 amino acids. After removal of 6 bases from V and 1 base from J, the junction contained 8 bases not matched to a gene. The germline gives CDR1 MNHEY, CDR2 SVGAGI. The CDR3 DNA follows: TGTGCCAGCAGACCTACAGCGGGAGGGGTCCAAGAGACCCAGTACTTC. It is translated as CASRPTAGGVQETQYF.

The table lists this clonotype with many counts. The chain recombines TRBV20-1 with TRBJ1-2, with 8 bases identical to TRBD1. Germline V gives CDR1 DFQATT, CDR2 SNEGSKA (reference sequence). The CDR3 loop spans 13 amino acids. Unmatched junction bases numbered 8, after V lost 6 bases and J lost 5 bases. Written as DNA, the CDR3 is TGCAGTGCCGTAGGACAGGGCGGGTATGGCTACACCTTC. This gives the protein CSAVGQGGYGYTF.

As to this clonotype: No conserved phenylalanine or tryptophan ends this CDR3, so it is likely a read error. The limits of the CDR3 on the DNA are not certain, so only TCRdb's listed CDR3 is given. CDR3 protein: CASSSHLGE. V and J are TRBV9 and TRBJ2-7; TRBD2, as called in the table, went unchecked against the DNA. A total of 9 residues make up the CDR3, ends included. CDR1 and CDR2 from the germline V gene are SGDLS and YYNGEE.

This clonotype was picked up many times. The rearrangement links TRBV10-3 to TRBJ2-6; D ambiguous. Between the trimmed V and J ends, which lost 0 bases and 2 bases, there was a span of 11 bases. Per germline, CDR1 ENHRY and CDR2 SYGVKD. The CDR3 is made up of 17 amino acids. CDR3 in amino acids: CAISESGQSPGANVLTF. In nucleotides, the CDR3 is TGTGCCATCAGTGAGTCAGGGCAGTCACCTGGGGCCAACGTCCTGACTTTC.

This chain connects TRBV6-2 or TRBV6-3 to TRBJ2-1, with TRBD2 identical over 14 bases. Losses at the gene ends were 5 bases for V and 0 bases for J; bases not matched to a gene: 18. This CDR3 has 22 amino acids. CDR1 is MNHEY and CDR2 is SVGEGT in the germline V gene. CDR3 amino acids: CASSPLFTGTSGSFGSYNEQFF. CDR3 DNA: TGTGCCAGCAGTCCGCTCTTTACCGGGACTAGCGGGAGTTTTGGCTCCTACAATGAGCAGTTCTTC.

This clonotype appeared many times. This chain connects TRBV4-1 to TRBJ1-3; D is unresolved. Germline V gives CDR1 MGHRA, CDR2 YSYEKL. The CDR3 contains 14 residues. V dropped 1 base and J dropped 0 bases, with 4 bases sitting between them. The DNA for the CDR3 is TGCGCCAGCAGCCAAGGGCCCTCTGGAAACACCATATATTTT. It translates to CASSQGPSGNTIYF.

The sample holds a few counts of this clonotype. The chain has TRBV6-1 and TRBJ2-7; D may be TRBD2 (5 bases). V was trimmed by 0 bases and J by 2 bases, leaving 11 bases between them. Germline assignment: CDR1 MNHNS and CDR2 SASEGT. The CDR3 covers 15 residues. The DNA for the CDR3 is TGTGCCAGCAGTGAAGCGGTGGTGGGAGCCTACGAGCAGTACTTC. Translation: CASSEAVVGAYEQYF.

V is TRBV2 and J is TRBJ2-3; 12 nucleotides line up with TRBD1. This CDR3 comprises 15 residues. Germline V gives CDR1 SNHLY, CDR2 FYNNEI. Trimming cost V 5 bases and J 11 bases; bases outside gene matches: 11. CDR3 loop: CASSYPPGTGGGQYF. The CDR3 DNA follows: TGTGCCAGCAGTTACCCACCCGGGACAGGGGGCGGGCAGTATTTT.

This clonotype was detected ten times or more. This chain links TRBV2 with TRBJ1-2; a possible D gene is TRBD1 (5 bases). V shed 6 bases and J shed 5 bases, with 25 bases lying between them. Germline values: CDR1 SNHLY, CDR2 FYNNEI. CDR3 length equals 17 residues. In nucleotides, the CDR3 is TGTGCCAGCAGCGATCGGACAACTAGCTTTAACTATTATGGCTACACCTTC. It is translated as CASSDRTTSFNYYGYTF.

The chain carries TRBV6-5 and TRBJ2-5; the match to TRBD2 covers 9 bases. This CDR3 has 17 residues. Germline lookup yields CDR1 MNHEY and CDR2 SVGAGI. Trimming removed 4 bases from V and 3 bases from J; junction bases left unmatched: 12. The CDR3 reads CASSFQPLTSGEETQYF. CDR3 bases: TGTGCCAGCAGTTTTCAACCCCTGACTAGCGGCGAAGAGACCCAGTACTTC.